The sequence of this T cell receptor (beta chain) was determined in a study of siplizumab effects on memory and regulatory T cells. Study-wide points: Naive T cells looked more diverse than memory cells, and they looked like major contributors to the alloresponse.

TCRdb's table, derived via immunoSEQ multiplex PCR, lists solely in-frame clones and lacks some. The sample yields 75,000 to 100,000 clones, 85% to 95% seen once. In regard to this clone: Its antigen remains unidentified.

Germline V gene sequence: CDR1 SGHRS, CDR2 YFSETQ. The CDR3 has 16 residues. Between the trimmed V and J ends, which lost 0 bases and 6 bases, there was a span of 15 bases. The sequencing input was non-Treg CD4+ T cells sorted from blood. The TCR was taken from a human donor in good health. The chain couples TRBV5-1 to TRBJ1-4, with D uncertain. CDR3 bases: TGCGCCAGCAGCTTGGCCGGCCGGGGTAAGGATGAAAAACTGTTTTTT. Its protein is CASSLAGRGKDEKLFF. The complete variable domain, with remaining parts taken from reference TRBV5-1 and TRBJ1-4, reads KAGVTQTPRYLIKTRGQQVTLSCSPISGHRSVSWYQQTPGQGLQFLFEYFSETQRNKGNFPGRFSGRQFSNSRSEMNVSTLELGDSALYLCASSLAGRGKDEKLFFGSGTQLSVL.